This passage covers 18 T cell receptor beta chains from one sample sequenced in a study of blood T cell repertoires in COVID-19. Data came from immunoSEQ multiplex PCR; TCRdb stores just in-frame clones and leaves some out. The sample shows 95,000 to 150,000 clones, over 75% of them seen only once. Sequencing input: peripheral blood. These receptors were obtained from a man in his thirties or forties with COVID-19, enrolled during active disease.

The chain joins TRBV7-2 to TRBJ2-7; 9 bases fit TRBD2. The CDR3 runs 15 residues. Trimming removed 6 bases from V and 6 bases from J; junction bases left unmatched: 12. In germline, CDR1 is SGHTA, CDR2 FQGNSA. CDR3 amino acids: CASSQRGGARPEQYF. DNA for the CDR3: TGTGCCAGCAGTCAACGCGGGGGGGCGCGGCCCGAGCAGTACTTC.

The chain joins TRBV6-1 to TRBJ2-6, with no clear D. The CDR3 totals 14 residues. The V gene's germline CDR1 is MNHNS and CDR2 SASEGT. The V gene lost 2 bases and the J gene lost 9 bases, with 11 bases spanning the gap. The CDR3 sequence: CASSESFAGNVLTF. CDR3 DNA sequence: TGTGCCAGCAGTGAATCATTCGCAGGCAACGTCCTGACTTTC.

This chain uses TRBV30 with TRBJ1-3; D is unresolved. The V end lost 1 base, the J end lost 11 bases, and 15 bases lay between the germline ends. Germline V gene lookup returns CDR1 GTSNPN and CDR2 SVGIG (reference sequence). The length of the CDR3 is 13 residues. The CDR3 sequence is CAWSGERRSAIYF. The CDR3 nucleotides are TGTGCCTGGAGTGGGGAGCGGAGGTCCGCCATATATTTT.

V and J are TRBV5-4 and TRBJ2-2; 12 bases align to TRBD2. V shed 5 bases, J shed 1 base, and the junction held 3 bases outside the gene matches. Germline CDR1 SGHNT, CDR2 YYREEE (reference sequence). This CDR3 has 16 amino acids. Here the CDR3 DNA reads TGTGCCAGCAGTCCGACTAGCGGGGGGAACACCGGGGAGCTGTTTTTT. It specifies CASSPTSGGNTGELFF. Together with reference TRBV5-4 and TRBJ2-2, the CDR3 gives the full variable domain: ETGVTQSPTHLIKTRGQQVTLRCSSQSGHNTVSWYQQALGQGPQFIFQYYREEENGRGNFPPRFSGLQFPNYSSELNVNALELDDSALYLCASSPTSGGNTGELFFGEGSRLTVL.

The V gene is TRBV3-1 (or the pseudogene TRBV3-2), the J gene TRBJ2-3; 12 nucleotides match TRBD2. The CDR3 extends over 15 amino acids. Trimming removed 6 bases from V and 6 bases from J; junction bases left unmatched: 7. Germline CDR1 is LGHDT and CDR2 is YNNKEL (reference sequence). In DNA, the CDR3 is TGTGCCAGCAGGATGACTAGCGGGAGCTTTGATACGCAGTATTTT. It encodes CASRMTSGSFDTQYF.

The CDR3 loop is CASIGATNEKLFF. The CDR3 DNA follows: TGTGCCAGCATAGGGGCAACTAATGAAAAACTGTTTTTT. V is TRBV25-1 and J is TRBJ1-4; tentative D call: TRBD1 (5 bases). Germline CDR1 is MGHDK and CDR2 is SYGVNS. The CDR3 runs 13 residues. With 7 bases removed from V and 0 bases from J, the gap between germline ends came to 6 bases.

This sequence joins TRBV7-2 and TRBJ1-1, with D unresolved. Looked up from germline, CDR1 is SGHTA and CDR2 is FQGNSA. CDR3 length: 15 amino acids. The V and J ends lost 2 bases and 1 base respectively, with 11 bases between them. For the CDR3, the DNA is TGTGCCAGCAGCTTAATATCGGGGAGGAACACTGAAGCTTTCTTT. Translating gives CASSLISGRNTEAFF.

This clone occurred once. V is TRBV6-2 or TRBV6-3 and J is TRBJ2-1; 10 bases map to TRBD2. The CDR3 contains 14 residues. Trimming at V came to 6 bases and at J to 4 bases, leaving 3 bases not matched to a gene. From germline, CDR1 is MNHEY and CDR2 SVGEGT. This chain's CDR3 is CASSQREGYNEQFF. For the CDR3, the DNA is TGTGCCAGCAGCCAGCGGGAGGGATACAATGAGCAGTTCTTC.

Comments on this clone: Other DNA sequences of this sample code for an identical CDR3. This chain links TRBV6-5 with TRBJ1-6, with 8 nucleotides matching TRBD1. Germline loops: CDR1 MNHEY, CDR2 SVGAGI. This CDR3 has 14 residues. V was clipped by 6 bases and J by 9 bases; unmatched bases: 7. In DNA form, the CDR3 reads TGTGCCAGCAGCTACGGACAGGGAGGTTCACCCCTCCACTTT. Its translation: CASSYGQGGSPLHF.

The V call is TRBV6-6, the J call TRBJ1-5, with 9 bases fitting TRBD1. The CDR3 is made up of 16 amino acids. CDR1 and CDR2 from the germline V gene are MNHNY and SVGAGI (reference sequence). J was trimmed by 3 bases and V by 4 bases; bases with no gene match: 7. In DNA, the CDR3 is TGTGCCAGCAGTTCTAGACAGGGGGTCTACAATCAGCCCCAGCATTTT. Its translation: CASSSRQGVYNQPQHF.

This chain uses TRBV4-2 with TRBJ1-4; D gene unclear. The CDR3 has 13 residues. The V end was cut by 0 bases, the J end by 8 bases, with 7 bases between. Per the germline V gene, CDR1 is LGHNA and CDR2 is YNFKEQ. The CDR3 bases are TGTGCCAGCAGCCAAGATCTCGGGGAAAAACTGTTTTTT. This translates into CASSQDLGEKLFF.

This rearrangement joins TRBV6-2 or TRBV6-3 to TRBJ2-2, with a possible D match to TRBD1 (6 bases). Trimming took off 5 bases at V and 5 bases at J, with 12 bases between the two ends. This CDR3 comprises 14 residues. Germline V gene sequence: CDR1 MNHEY, CDR2 SVGEGT. The CDR3 nucleotides are TGTGCCAGCAGTCCCCGGACAGAAACCGGGGAGCTGTTTTTT. Protein product: CASSPRTETGELFF.

The chain employs TRBV2 and TRBJ2-4, with 11 bases matching TRBD2. With V trimmed by 8 bases and J by 9 bases, 12 bases remained unmatched. Per germline, CDR1 SNHLY and CDR2 FYNNEI. This CDR3 has 15 amino acids. CDR3 coding DNA: TGTGCCAGCGGGGCGACTAGCGGGGTCCCGGGCATTCAGTACTTC. Residues: CASGATSGVPGIQYF.

This clone occurred once. The V call is TRBV28, the J call TRBJ2-7; 10 bases fit TRBD2. Germline trimming cut 1 base from V and 5 bases from J; bases unmatched to any gene: 14. Germline loops: CDR1 MDHEN, CDR2 SYDVKM. The CDR3 length is 18 residues. CDR3 loop: CASSLSPPGLAGDHEQYF. Written as DNA, the CDR3 is TGTGCCAGCAGTTTATCCCCCCCAGGGCTAGCGGGAGACCACGAGCAGTACTTC.

The chain has TRBV11-3 and TRBJ2-5; a weak D match, TRBD2 (5 bases). CDR1 is SGHNT and CDR2 is YENEEA in the germline V gene. With 5 bases removed from V and 2 bases from J, the gap between germline ends came to 21 bases. The length of the CDR3 is 17 residues. CDR3 loop: CASSPREPEASQETQYF. CDR3 DNA: TGTGCCAGCAGCCCCCGGGAACCCGAAGCCTCACAAGAGACCCAGTACTTC.

The V and J genes are TRBV28 and TRBJ1-5, with D possibly being TRBD1 (5 bases). This CDR3 has 15 amino acids. Between the trimmed V and J ends, which lost 6 bases and 6 bases, there was a span of 18 bases. CDR1 and CDR2 (germline): MDHEN, SYDVKM. The CDR3 DNA reads TGTGCCAGCAGGGTAGAGCAGGGAACGGGTCAGCCCCAGCATTTT. Protein product: CASRVEQGTGQPQHF.

This clone has just one count. The V call is TRBV28, the J call TRBJ1-2, with 7 bases identical to TRBD1. Trimming cost V 6 bases and J 3 bases; bases outside gene matches: 4. The CDR3 runs to 13 residues. Germline V CDR1 and CDR2: MDHEN, SYDVKM. The CDR3 here is CASSQGQDYGYTF. The CDR3, as DNA: TGTGCCAGCAGCCAAGGACAGGACTATGGCTACACCTTC.

V usage is TRBV6-5 and J usage is TRBJ2-1; 8 nucleotides align to TRBD2. There are 14 residues in the CDR3. V was clipped by 9 bases and J by 7 bases; unmatched bases: 11. Germline V gives CDR1 MNHEY, CDR2 SVGAGI. Here the CDR3 DNA reads TGTGCCAGTTCCGGGACTAGTGAGTTTAATGAGCAGTTCTTC. Its translation: CASSGTSEFNEQFF.